Below, 32 T cell receptor beta chains from the same sample are listed, as sequenced in a study of identical twins' blood T cells. TCRdb recomputed calls from the 5' RACE reads with MiXCR, one row per CDR3 protein. The table includes fewer than 450,000 distinct CDR3 sequences, under 30% detected once. Sequencing was done on a sample of PBMCs. These receptors were taken from a woman between 18 and 55 years old in good health.

J is TRBJ1-2 and V is TRBV2; D unresolved. Trimming removed 8 bases at V and 4 bases at J, with 14 bases between. This CDR3 has 13 amino acids. Germline loops: CDR1 SNHLY, CDR2 FYNNEI. As DNA, the CDR3 is TGTGCCAGCTTGGAAACCACAGCCTATGGCTACACCTTC. It codes for CASLETTAYGYTF.

At least ten counts were recorded for this clonotype. This chain joins TRBV7-2 and TRBJ1-1, with a possible D match to TRBD1 (6 bases). The V gene's germline CDR1 is SGHTA and CDR2 FQGNSA. The ends were cut back, 8 bases at V and 3 bases at J, with 16 bases in the middle. This CDR3 spans 14 amino acids. The CDR3 DNA sequence: TGTGCCAGCGGACAGCTCAGTGGCTACACTGAAGCTTTCTTT. Translated: CASGQLSGYTEAFF.

J is TRBJ1-4 and V is TRBV4-3; 8 bases align to TRBD1. V gave up 4 bases and J gave up 8 bases; unmatched junction bases: 6. The length of the CDR3 is 14 residues. From germline, CDR1 is LGHNA and CDR2 YSLEER. CDR3 nucleotides: TGCGCCAGCAGCCCTAGACAGGGGAGAGAAAAACTGTTTTTT. This translates into CASSPRQGREKLFF.

The chain carries TRBV11-3 and TRBJ2-1, with D possibly matching TRBD2 (8 bases). The CDR3 covers 18 residues. CDR1 and CDR2 from the germline V gene are SGHNT and YENEEA. With 5 bases removed from V and 0 bases from J, the gap between germline ends came to 20 bases. The CDR3 DNA reads as TGTGCCAGCAGCCCGGGGGGGACAGCCTTCCTCTCCTACAATGAGCAGTTCTTC. Translating it yields CASSPGGTAFLSYNEQFF.

The chain combines TRBV20-1 with TRBJ1-2; the D gene is possibly TRBD1 (6 bases). The CDR3 sequence is 13 residues long. Germline CDR1 DFQATT, CDR2 SNEGSKA (reference sequence). V lost 3 bases and J lost 7, with 15 bases in between. CDR3 loop: CSASPPGVSGYTF. The CDR3 DNA follows: TGCAGTGCTAGTCCACCAGGGGTATCTGGCTACACCTTC.

Regarding this clonotype: One base away lies a much larger clone, so this may be a sequencing read error. V usage is TRBV9 and J usage is TRBJ2-2, with no clear D. V was trimmed by 0 bases and J by 9 bases, leaving 9 bases between them. CDR1 is SGDLS, CDR2 YYNGEE, per germline. The CDR3 extends over 13 amino acids. The CDR3 here is CASSVVTTWELFF. In DNA form, the CDR3 reads TGTGCCAGCAGCGTAGTTACGACCTGGGAGCTGTTTTTT.

This clonotype was seen more than once but under ten times. This chain uses TRBV11-2 with TRBJ1-5; 8 positions agree with TRBD1. This CDR3 is built from 16 residues. V was pared by 4 bases and J by 4 bases, with 9 bases of the junction left unmatched. CDR1 and CDR2 from the germline V gene are SGHAT and FQNNGV. In DNA form, the CDR3 reads TGTGCCAGCAGCTCATACCCGACAGGGGCGAATCAGCCCCAGCATTTT. Translation: CASSSYPTGANQPQHF.

Turning to this clonotype: One end of the junction is discordant with germline, which a read error may explain. This chain joins TRBV11-2 and TRBJ2-7; D ambiguous. Germline V gene sequence: CDR1 SGHAT, CDR2 FQNNGV. The CDR3 length is 11 residues. The CDR3: CASSFSSEQCF. The CDR3 DNA follows: TGTGCCAGCAGCTTTTCGTCCGAGCAGTGCTTC.

Ten or more counts support this clonotype. J is TRBJ1-1 and V is TRBV19; possible D gene TRBD1, 5 bases. Germline CDR1 is LNHDA and CDR2 is SQIVND (reference sequence). V lost 7 bases to trimming and J lost 0 bases, with 9 bases between them. The CDR3 covers 13 residues. The CDR3 is CASTNRLNTEAFF. DNA for the CDR3: TGTGCCAGTACCAACAGGTTGAACACTGAAGCTTTCTTT.

The chain is built from TRBV23-1 and TRBJ1-5, with D uncertain. TRBV23-1 is assigned to the ORF class and has an uncertain function. This CDR3 region has 16 residues. Trimming removed 0 bases from V and 6 bases from J, with 15 bases in between. For the CDR3, the DNA is TGCGCCAGCAGTCAATCAATAGACGGGCTACGTCAGCCCCAGCATTTT. Its protein product is CASSQSIDGLRQPQHF.

This rearrangement joins TRBV4-2 to TRBJ2-1; 10 bases are a match to TRBD2. Per the germline V gene, CDR1 is LGHNA and CDR2 is YNFKEQ. This CDR3 contains 17 residues. Germline trimming cut 1 base from V and 5 bases from J; bases unmatched to any gene: 8. As DNA, the CDR3 is TGTGCCAGCAGCCAAGTTTCAGCGGGGGGGCCGGACAATGAGCAGTTCTTC. Its translation is CASSQVSAGGPDNEQFF.

The CDR3 DNA sequence: TGTGCCAGCAGTGGGACTAGGATCACAGATACGCAGTATTTT. This sequence encodes CASSGTRITDTQYF. The genes are TRBV6-5 and TRBJ2-3; 8 bases align to TRBD2. V lost 5 bases, J lost 2 bases, and 3 bases stayed unmatched. This CDR3 is built from 14 residues. Germline CDR1 reads MNHEY; CDR2 reads SVGAGI.

This sequence joins TRBV4-3 and TRBJ2-1; possibly TRBD2 for D (5 bases). Germline loops: CDR1 LGHNA, CDR2 YSLEER. The length of the CDR3 is 14 residues. V was shortened by 2 bases and J by 2 bases, with 7 bases between the two germline ends. The CDR3 spells CASSQTRAYNEQFF. The DNA for the CDR3 is TGCGCCAGCAGCCAAACTAGGGCCTACAATGAGCAGTTCTTC.

This clonotype was picked up a small number of times. The rearrangement links TRBV20-1 to TRBJ2-7; weak D call: TRBD1 (6 bases). The V and J ends lost 6 bases and 3 bases respectively, with 9 bases between them. From germline, CDR1 is DFQATT and CDR2 SNEGSKA (reference sequence). The CDR3 is 11 amino acids. In DNA, the CDR3 is TGCAGTGCCGAACAGGGCTACGAGCAGTACTTC. Its protein product is CSAEQGYEQYF.

This sequence joins TRBV7-9 and TRBJ1-3; D possibly corresponds to TRBD1 (6 bases). In germline, CDR1 is SEHNR, CDR2 FQNEAQ (reference sequence). Trimming left V 5 bases short and J 0 bases short, with 14 bases between. CDR3 length: 16 amino acids. The CDR3 bases are TGTGCCAGCAGCGCCGCAACAGGGAGCTCTGGAAACACCATATATTTT. Protein product: CASSAATGSSGNTIYF. Filled out from reference TRBV7-9 and TRBJ1-3, the complete variable domain reads DTGVSQNPRHKITKRGQNVTFRCDPISEHNRLYWYRQTLGQGPEFLTYFQNEAQLEKSRLLSDRFSAERPKGSFSTLEIQRTEQGDSAMYLCASSAATGSSGNTIYFGEGSWLTVV.

This clonotype was seen more than once but under ten times. V gene TRBV20-1 combines with J gene TRBJ1-1; no clear D gene. Trimming cost V 6 bases and J 5 bases, with 16 bases left between them. The CDR3 contains 13 residues. Germline V lookup: CDR1 DFQATT, CDR2 SNEGSKA (reference sequence). The CDR3 DNA follows: TGCAGTGCCATAGCTCGTGCGGGGACTGAAGCTTTCTTT. It codes for CSAIARAGTEAFF.

A few counts support this clonotype. The CDR3 nucleotides read TGTGCCAGCAGACCGGACAGGGCAAGAAGCACAGATACGCAGTATTTT. This translates into CASRPDRARSTDTQYF. J is TRBJ2-3 and V is TRBV27; 8 nucleotides match TRBD1. Germline loops: CDR1 MNHEY, CDR2 SMNVEV (reference sequence). The CDR3 runs to 16 residues. With 6 bases clipped from V and 0 bases from J, the junction kept 8 bases outside the gene matches.

Note on this clonotype: One junction end disagrees with the germline gene, perhaps due to a read error. The chain couples TRBV18 to TRBJ1-1; tentative D call: TRBD1 (6 bases). Looked up from germline, CDR1 is KGHSH and CDR2 is LQKENI. The CDR3 totals 13 residues. CDR3 region: CASRTGSNTEVFF. The CDR3 nucleotides are TGTGCCAGCCGCACAGGGTCGAACACTGAAGTTTTCTTT.

This clonotype was seen a handful of times. The rearrangement uses TRBV10-2 and TRBJ2-3, with D possibly matching TRBD1 (5 bases). The CDR3 contains 16 residues. The V gene lost 10 bases and the J gene lost 0 bases, with 20 bases spanning the gap. Germline assignment: CDR1 WSHSY and CDR2 SAAADI. The CDR3 reads CATMPLRTLSTDTQYF. The CDR3 bases are TGCGCCACCATGCCCCTGCGGACACTTAGCACAGATACGCAGTATTTT.

V and J are TRBV11-2 and TRBJ1-6, with D unclear. This CDR3 contains 13 residues. CDR1 and CDR2 (germline): SGHAT, FQNNGV. V lost 6 bases and J lost 10, with 13 bases in between. DNA of the CDR3: TGTGCCAGCAGATCCCCCCCTAGCTCACCCCTCCACTTT. It is translated as CASRSPPSSPLHF.

This rearrangement joins TRBV9 to TRBJ1-1; the D is unclear. This CDR3 spans 13 amino acids. Deletions cut 9 bases from V and 0 bases from J, with 12 bases between. The germline CDR1 and CDR2 sequences are SGDLS and YYNGEE. The CDR3 nucleotides read TGTGCCACCTCGCCGGGATTGAACACTGAAGCTTTCTTT. Translated: CATSPGLNTEAFF.

This clonotype came up a few times. The genes are TRBV29-1 and TRBJ1-1; TRBD1 aligns across 7 bases. Germline V lookup: CDR1 SQVTM, CDR2 ANQGSEA. CDR3 size: 13 residues. Unmatched junction bases numbered 8, after V lost 5 bases and J lost 5 bases. CDR3 amino acids: CSVSNRGGTEAFF. DNA of the CDR3: TGCAGCGTTTCCAACAGGGGTGGTACTGAAGCTTTCTTT. Looking up the rest from reference TRBV29-1 and TRBJ1-1 gives the full variable domain: SAVISQKPSRDICQRGTSLTIQCQVDSQVTMMFWYRQQPGQSLTLIATANQGSEATYESGFVIDKFPISRPNLTFSTLTVSNMSPEDSSIYLCSVSNRGGTEAFFGQGTRLTVV.

This clonotype was recorded many times. This rearrangement joins TRBV20-1 to TRBJ1-4; D unresolved. The CDR3 spans 15 residues. Trimming took 1 base from V and 5 from J, leaving 14 bases between them. CDR1 is DFQATT, CDR2 SNEGSKA, per germline (reference sequence). The DNA for the CDR3 is TGCAGTGCTAGAGCCGCCGGGGTGGGGAATGAAAAACTGTTTTTT. The encoded protein is CSARAAGVGNEKLFF.

CDR3 amino acids: CATGVSFSGYTF. In nucleotides, the CDR3 is TGTGCCACCGGGGTATCGTTCAGTGGCTACACCTTC. J is TRBJ1-2 and V is TRBV15; the D is unclear. Germline V CDR1 and CDR2: LNHNV, YYDKDF (reference sequence). Trimming took off 8 bases at V and 7 bases at J, with 14 bases between the two ends. The CDR3 covers 12 residues.

The chain recombines TRBV19 with TRBJ1-5; 7 bases match TRBD1. This CDR3 is 14 amino acids long. Germline CDR1 is LNHDA and CDR2 is SQIVND (reference sequence). V lost 3 bases and J lost 6; bases outside the gene matches: 5. The CDR3 DNA reads as TGTGCCAGTAGTATTACAGGGGTAGGTCAGCCCCAGCATTTT. It encodes CASSITGVGQPQHF.

This clonotype was seen at least ten times. The chain couples TRBV6-2 or TRBV6-3 to TRBJ2-3; D perhaps matches TRBD1 (6 bases). Looked up from germline, CDR1 is MNHEY and CDR2 is SVGEGT. The CDR3 covers 14 residues. V shed 5 bases and J shed 2 bases, with 11 bases lying between them. CDR3 in amino acids: CASSPGQSTDTQYF. As DNA, the CDR3 is TGTGCCAGCAGTCCCGGACAGTCCACAGATACGCAGTATTTT.

The V gene is TRBV9, the J gene TRBJ2-1; 13 bases line up with TRBD2. Germline CDR1 reads SGDLS; CDR2 reads YYNGEE. V lost 5 bases, J lost 7 bases, and 6 bases stayed unmatched. This CDR3 region has 15 residues. The CDR3 nucleotides read TGTGCCAGCAGTTATCGGACTAGCGGGAGTAATGAGCAGTTCTTC. It is translated as CASSYRTSGSNEQFF.

The J gene is TRBJ2-1, the V gene TRBV20-1; D is ambiguous. The CDR3 covers 16 residues. V was cut by 6 bases and J by 0 bases, with 18 bases left in between. Germline V lookup: CDR1 DFQATT, CDR2 SNEGSKA (reference sequence). The CDR3 DNA follows: TGCAGTGCCGAGTCCACCCGGGCCAGCTCCTACAATGAGCAGTTCTTC. Translated: CSAESTRASSYNEQFF.

This clonotype was found a few times. The chain links TRBV7-9 to TRBJ2-1; 8 nucleotides agree with TRBD2. The length of the CDR3 is 17 residues. V was clipped by 2 bases and J by 0 bases; unmatched bases: 6. CDR1 and CDR2 from the germline V gene are SEHNR and FQNEAQ (reference sequence). Here the CDR3 DNA reads TGTGCCAGCAGCTTAAATAGCGGGGTTTACTCCTACAATGAGCAGTTCTTC. It translates to CASSLNSGVYSYNEQFF.

Written as DNA, the CDR3 is TGCGCCAGCAGCACCTGGAGGGGCCAGGGGGCTGTGACCAATCAGCCCCAGCATTTT. Translated, it gives CASSTWRGQGAVTNQPQHF. This chain uses TRBV4-1 with TRBJ1-5; 8 bases agree with TRBD1. CDR1 and CDR2 (germline): MGHRA, YSYEKL. The V segment lost 5 bases and the J segment 3 bases; nucleotides outside the gene matches: 18. This CDR3 comprises 19 residues.

The V gene is TRBV7-2, the J gene TRBJ1-2; D possibly corresponds to TRBD1 (5 bases). V lost 5 bases, J lost 4 bases, and 17 bases lay in between. In germline, CDR1 is SGHTA, CDR2 FQGNSA. The CDR3 has 15 residues. DNA for the CDR3: TGTGCCAGCAGCCCGGGGCGGATCGAATTCTATGGCTACACCTTC. As protein: CASSPGRIEFYGYTF.

In this sample, this clonotype turned up many times. The V and J genes are TRBV20-1 and TRBJ1-1, with D possibly matching TRBD1 (5 bases). Germline V gene sequence: CDR1 DFQATT, CDR2 SNEGSKA (reference sequence). V was cut by 1 base and J by 4 bases, with 13 bases left in between. CDR3 length: 14 amino acids. In nucleotides, the CDR3 is TGCAGTGCTAGAGGAAGCAGGGAGGTCACTGAAGCTTTCTTT. As protein: CSARGSREVTEAFF.